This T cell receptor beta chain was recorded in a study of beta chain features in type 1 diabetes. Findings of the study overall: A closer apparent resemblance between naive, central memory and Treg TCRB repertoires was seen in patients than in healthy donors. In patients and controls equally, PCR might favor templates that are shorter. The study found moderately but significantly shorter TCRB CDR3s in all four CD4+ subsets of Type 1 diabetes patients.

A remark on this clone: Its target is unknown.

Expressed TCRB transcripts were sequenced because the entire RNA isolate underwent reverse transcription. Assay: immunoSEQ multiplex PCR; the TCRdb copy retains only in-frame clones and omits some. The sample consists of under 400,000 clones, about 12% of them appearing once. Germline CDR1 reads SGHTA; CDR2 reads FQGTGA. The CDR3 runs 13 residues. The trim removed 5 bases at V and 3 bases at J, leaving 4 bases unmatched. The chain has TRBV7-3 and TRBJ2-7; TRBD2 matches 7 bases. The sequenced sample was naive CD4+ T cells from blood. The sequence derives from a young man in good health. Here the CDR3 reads CASSHTGGYEQYF. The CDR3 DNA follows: TGTGCCAGCAGCCACACGGGGGGCTACGAGCAGTACTTC.